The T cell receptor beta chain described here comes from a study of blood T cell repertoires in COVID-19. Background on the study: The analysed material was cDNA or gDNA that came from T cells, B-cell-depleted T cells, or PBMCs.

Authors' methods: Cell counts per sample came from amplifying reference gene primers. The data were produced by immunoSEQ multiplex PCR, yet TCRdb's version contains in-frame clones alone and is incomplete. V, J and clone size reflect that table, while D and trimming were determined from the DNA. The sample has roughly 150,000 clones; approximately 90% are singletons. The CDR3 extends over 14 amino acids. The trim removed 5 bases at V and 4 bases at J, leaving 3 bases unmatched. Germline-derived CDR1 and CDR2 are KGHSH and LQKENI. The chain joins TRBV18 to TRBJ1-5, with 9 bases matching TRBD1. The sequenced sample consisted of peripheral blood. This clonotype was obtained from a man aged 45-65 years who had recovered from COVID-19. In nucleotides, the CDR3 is TGTGCCAGCTCAACAGGGGGCGGGAATCAGCCCCAGCATTTT. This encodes CASSTGGGNQPQHF.